The entry below gives a single TCR beta chain sequence along with its context. Its antigen remains unknown. The data stem from a study of cytotoxic CD8 clonotypes in ibrutinib-treated CLL. Study details: Complete response was seen in 2 patients and partial in some 25; some 12 progressed and about 14 stayed remitted after a median around 6 years. Study-wide points: Once treatment began, public clonotypes, which were uncommon, contracted or stayed stable.

This table comes from immunoSEQ multiplex PCR, and its TCRdb copy is limited to in-frame clones, with some not included. Of some 170,000 clones in the sample, approximately 90% were seen once. Germline values: CDR1 SEHNR, CDR2 FQNEAQ (reference sequence). The CDR3 runs 13 residues. Trimming removed 6 bases from V and 0 bases from J, with 8 bases in between. The receptor was derived from a human donor with chronic lymphocytic leukemia. The source material was PBMCs, sampled at disease progression, from a patient treated with ibrutinib. This chain uses TRBV7-9 with TRBJ1-1; perhaps TRBD1 as D (5 bases). DNA of the CDR3: TGTGCCAGCAGACGGGGGATGAACACTGAAGCTTTCTTT. Its translation: CASRRGMNTEAFF. Using reference TRBV7-9 and TRBJ1-1 for the parts outside the CDR3, the full variable domain is DTGVSQNPRHKITKRGQNVTFRCDPISEHNRLYWYRQTLGQGPEFLTYFQNEAQLEKSRLLSDRFSAERPKGSFSTLEIQRTEQGDSAMYLCASRRGMNTEAFFGQGTRLTVV.